Listed below are T cell receptor beta chains from one sample, sequenced in a study of blood T cells in healthy people across ages. One entry per CDR3 protein results from TCRdb running MiXCR on the 5' RACE reads. Among around 820,000 distinct CDR3 sequences listed, about 25% were seen once. This sample also belongs to another study, concerning T cells of mothers and their children.

Input material: blood. Receptors were obtained from a boy younger than 18 in good health. Both conserved end residues are part of each CDR3. The order of the fields is clone size, V gene, J gene, D gene, CDR3 protein, CDR3 DNA. D genes are given only for firm matches. Where a row states a size, it is once, few, many or the class of an expanded clone; other rows omit it.

clone size: .
V gene: TRBV5-4
J gene: TRBJ1-4
D gene: .
CDR3 protein: CASSLYDTFNEKLFF
CDR3 DNA: TGTGCCAGCAGCTTGTACGACACCTTTAATGAAAAACTGTTTTTT

clone size: .
V gene: TRBV28
J gene: TRBJ1-5
D gene: .
CDR3 protein: CASSPGTLLYQPQHF
CDR3 DNA: TGTGCCAGCAGTCCCGGGACGCTTCTCTATCAGCCCCAGCATTTT

clone size: few
V gene: TRBV6-2/TRBV6-3
J gene: TRBJ1-2
D gene: TRBD1
CDR3 protein: CASSPGTGWGYGYTF
CDR3 DNA: TGTGCCAGCAGTCCGGGGACAGGATGGGGATATGGCTACACCTTC

clone size: few
V gene: TRBV9
J gene: TRBJ2-1
D gene: TRBD2
CDR3 protein: CASSGRATGGYNEQFF
CDR3 DNA: TGTGCCAGCAGCGGGAGGGCGACGGGGGGGTACAATGAGCAGTTCTTC

clone size: .
V gene: TRBV29-1
J gene: TRBJ2-7
D gene: TRBD1
CDR3 protein: CSVGPGQGVNEQYF
CDR3 DNA: TGCAGCGTTGGGCCGGGACAGGGCGTGAACGAGCAGTACTTC

clone size: few
V gene: TRBV28
J gene: TRBJ1-1
D gene: .
CDR3 protein: CASTTRRGVGEGTEAFF
CDR3 DNA: TGTGCCAGCACCACGCGACGTGGGGTCGGAGAAGGCACTGAAGCTTTCTTT

clone size: .
V gene: TRBV19
J gene: TRBJ1-5
D gene: .
CDR3 protein: CASSLPRVSNQPQHF
CDR3 DNA: TGTGCCAGTAGTCTCCCGCGGGTTAGCAATCAGCCCCAGCATTTT

clone size: .
V gene: TRBV6-1
J gene: TRBJ2-1
D gene: .
CDR3 protein: CASSDFLAGSYNEQFF
CDR3 DNA: TGTGCCAGCAGTGACTTTCTCGCGGGGTCGTACAATGAGCAGTTCTTC

clone size: few
V gene: TRBV29-1
J gene: TRBJ1-2
D gene: .
CDR3 protein: CSVDDNNYGYTF
CDR3 DNA: TGCAGCGTTGATGACAACAACTATGGCTACACCTTC

clone size: .
V gene: TRBV5-1
J gene: TRBJ2-5
D gene: .
CDR3 protein: CASSLVSGARGETQYF
CDR3 DNA: TGCGCCAGCAGCTTGGTCTCAGGGGCCCGGGGAGAGACCCAGTACTTC

clone size: .
V gene: TRBV20-1
J gene: TRBJ2-1
D gene: TRBD2
CDR3 protein: CSARDRTSGPKKEQFF
CDR3 DNA: TGCAGTGCTAGAGATCGGACTAGCGGACCCAAGAAGGAGCAGTTCTTC

clone size: many
V gene: TRBV6-5
J gene: TRBJ1-1
D gene: .
CDR3 protein: CASSNPPGTEAFF
CDR3 DNA: TGTGCCAGCAGCAACCCGCCGGGGACTGAAGCTTTCTTT

clone size: once
V gene: TRBV6-6
J gene: TRBJ2-5
D gene: TRBD2
CDR3 protein: CASRGSGSGETQYF
CDR3 DNA: TGTGCCAGCAGAGGGAGCGGGAGCGGAGAGACCCAGTACTTC

clone size: few
V gene: TRBV7-9
J gene: TRBJ2-7
D gene: TRBD1
CDR3 protein: CASSRGTGAGFSYEQYF
CDR3 DNA: TGTGCCAGCAGCAGAGGGACAGGGGCCGGGTTCTCCTACGAGCAGTACTTC

clone size: .
V gene: TRBV29-1
J gene: TRBJ2-5
D gene: TRBD1
CDR3 protein: CSVPGQGETQYF
CDR3 DNA: TGCAGCGTTCCCGGACAGGGAGAGACCCAGTACTTC

clone size: .
V gene: TRBV24-1
J gene: TRBJ2-6
D gene: TRBD1
CDR3 protein: CATSLTGAANVLTF
CDR3 DNA: TGTGCCACCAGTTTGACAGGGGCGGCCAACGTCCTGACTTTC

clone size: .
V gene: TRBV15
J gene: TRBJ1-1
D gene: .
CDR3 protein: CATSRELNTEAFF
CDR3 DNA: TGTGCCACCAGCAGAGAATTGAACACTGAAGCTTTCTTT

clone size: .
V gene: TRBV2
J gene: TRBJ1-3
D gene: .
CDR3 protein: CASMIRGSGNTIYF
CDR3 DNA: TGTGCCAGCATGATTCGAGGCTCTGGAAACACCATATATTTT

clone size: .
V gene: TRBV7-9
J gene: TRBJ1-4
D gene: .
CDR3 protein: CASGGPNEKLFF
CDR3 DNA: TGTGCCAGTGGAGGCCCTAATGAAAAACTGTTTTTT

clone size: few
V gene: TRBV19
J gene: TRBJ2-3
D gene: .
CDR3 protein: CASTQRGATDTQYF
CDR3 DNA: TGTGCCAGTACCCAGCGAGGGGCAACAGATACGCAGTATTTT

clone size: few
V gene: TRBV6-1
J gene: TRBJ2-1
D gene: TRBD1
CDR3 protein: CASIPPGQGDNEQFF
CDR3 DNA: TGTGCCAGCATCCCACCGGGACAGGGGGACAATGAGCAGTTCTTC

clone size: .
V gene: TRBV5-4
J gene: TRBJ2-1
D gene: TRBD1
CDR3 protein: CASGTGGNEQFF
CDR3 DNA: TGTGCCTCAGGCACAGGGGGCAATGAGCAGTTCTTC

clone size: .
V gene: TRBV28
J gene: TRBJ2-6
D gene: .
CDR3 protein: CASSQQVKWTFSGANVLTF
CDR3 DNA: TGTGCCAGCAGCCAACAAGTTAAGTGGACGTTTTCTGGGGCCAACGTCCTGACTTTC

clone size: few
V gene: TRBV7-8
J gene: TRBJ1-4
D gene: TRBD1
CDR3 protein: CASSFDRGNEKLFF
CDR3 DNA: TGTGCCAGCAGCTTTGACAGGGGGAATGAAAAACTGTTTTTT

clone size: few
V gene: TRBV7-9
J gene: TRBJ1-1
D gene: TRBD1
CDR3 protein: CASSFPLGQANTEAFF
CDR3 DNA: TGTGCCAGCAGCTTCCCCTTGGGACAGGCGAACACTGAAGCTTTCTTT

clone size: .
V gene: TRBV28
J gene: TRBJ2-7
D gene: TRBD1
CDR3 protein: CASSLGLGQGAREQYF
CDR3 DNA: TGTGCCAGCAGTTTAGGACTCGGACAGGGGGCGCGGGAGCAGTACTTC

clone size: .
V gene: TRBV15
J gene: TRBJ2-1
D gene: .
CDR3 protein: CATSSLAVSYNEQFF
CDR3 DNA: TGTGCCACCAGCAGCTTGGCGGTATCCTACAATGAGCAGTTCTTC

clone size: few
V gene: TRBV20-1
J gene: TRBJ2-3
D gene: TRBD1
CDR3 protein: CRAVRSDRERSTDTQYF
CDR3 DNA: TGCAGGGCGGTAAGGTCAGACAGGGAAAGAAGCACAGATACGCAGTATTTT

clone size: .
V gene: TRBV5-1
J gene: TRBJ1-2
D gene: .
CDR3 protein: CASSLETAGYGYTF
CDR3 DNA: TGCGCCAGCAGCTTGGAGACAGCCGGCTATGGCTACACCTTC

clone size: .
V gene: TRBV5-1
J gene: TRBJ2-7
D gene: TRBD1
CDR3 protein: CASSYTGGYEHYF
CDR3 DNA: TGCGCCAGCAGCTACACAGGGGGCTACGAGCACTACTTC

clone size: .
V gene: TRBV7-9
J gene: TRBJ2-4
D gene: .
CDR3 protein: CASSLATGMQNIQYF
CDR3 DNA: TGTGCCAGCAGCTTAGCGACGGGGATGCAAAACATTCAGTACTTC

clone size: few
V gene: TRBV27
J gene: TRBJ2-5
D gene: TRBD1
CDR3 protein: CASSPTGTGTRETQYF
CDR3 DNA: TGTGCCAGTAGTCCTACCGGGACAGGGACAAGGGAGACCCAGTACTTC

clone size: few
V gene: TRBV9
J gene: TRBJ2-7
D gene: TRBD2
CDR3 protein: CASSPGVAGGLYEQYF
CDR3 DNA: TGTGCCAGCAGCCCCGGCGTAGCGGGGGGGCTTTACGAGCAGTACTTC